These T cell receptor beta chains were read from a single sample in a study of T cell responses to AZD1222 COVID-19 vaccine. Measured with immunoSEQ multiplex PCR; TCRdb has only the in-frame clones, and not every one. The data hold approximately 68,000 clones, with about 91% observed a single time. Source: peripheral blood, taken on day 0 of AZD1222 vaccination. The origin of the receptors is an adult in good health. The CDR3 runs from the conserved cysteine through the conserved F or W. A D gene is named only where the DNA matches it firmly. Clone sizes are given selectively: once, few, many, or a class where the clone is expanded.

TRBD1	-	TRBV7-2	TRBJ2-5	CASRYTGGRETQYF	TGTGCCAGCAGGTACACAGGGGGCCGAGAGACCCAGTACTTC
TRBD1	-	TRBV12-5	TRBJ2-3	CASGLVLGQGTDTQYF	TGTGCTAGTGGTTTGGTTCTGGGACAGGGCACAGATACGCAGTATTTT
-	-	TRBV7-6	TRBJ1-3	CASSLGSQLTSGNTIYF	TGTGCCAGCAGCTTAGGGTCACAGCTTACCTCTGGAAACACCATATATTTT
-	-	TRBV14	TRBJ1-1	CASSQRLSGSEAFF	TGTGCCAGCAGCCAACGTTTGTCGGGTTCTGAAGCTTTCTTT
-	medium-sized	TRBV28	TRBJ2-1	CASSLEQGGGLDEQFF	TGTGCCAGCAGTCTCGAACAGGGAGGGGGGTTGGATGAGCAGTTCTTC
-	few	TRBV19	TRBJ2-4	CASSNPGAKNIQYF	TGTGCCAGTAGTAACCCGGGAGCCAAAAACATTCAGTACTTC
TRBD2	-	TRBV5-4	TRBJ2-7	CASSLEGLAGGGLYEQYF	TGTGCCAGCAGCTTGGAGGGACTAGCGGGAGGTGGGTTGTACGAGCAGTACTTC
TRBD1	-	TRBV11-2	TRBJ1-1	CASSPGQSPNTEAFF	TGTGCCAGCAGCCCGGGACAGAGCCCGAACACTGAAGCTTTCTTT
-	-	TRBV4-1	TRBJ1-1	CASSQPRVGVNTEAFF	TGCGCCAGCAGCCAACCGCGGGTCGGGGTGAACACTGAAGCTTTCTTT
-	-	TRBV7-9	TRBJ2-7	CASSPGPGASYEQYF	TGTGCCAGCAGCCCTGGTCCCGGGGCTTCCTACGAGCAGTACTTC
-	-	TRBV7-9	TRBJ1-1	CASSLQGGRPMNTEAFF	TGTGCCAGCAGCTTACAGGGTGGCAGGCCGATGAACACTGAAGCTTTCTTT